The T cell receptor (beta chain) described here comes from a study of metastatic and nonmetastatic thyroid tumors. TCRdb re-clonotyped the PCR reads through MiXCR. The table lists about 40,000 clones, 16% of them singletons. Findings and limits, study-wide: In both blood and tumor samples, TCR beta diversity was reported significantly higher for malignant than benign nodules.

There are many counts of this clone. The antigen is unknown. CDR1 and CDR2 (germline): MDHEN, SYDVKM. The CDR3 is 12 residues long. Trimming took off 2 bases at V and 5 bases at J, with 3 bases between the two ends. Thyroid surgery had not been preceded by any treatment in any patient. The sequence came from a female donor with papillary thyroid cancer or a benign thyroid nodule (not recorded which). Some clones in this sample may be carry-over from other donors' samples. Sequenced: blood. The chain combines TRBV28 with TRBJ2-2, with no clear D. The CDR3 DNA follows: TGTGCCAGCAGTTTACAGACCGGGGAGCTGTTTTTT. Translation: CASSLQTGELFF.